This T cell receptor beta chain is from a study of PD-1 blockade in classical Hodgkin lymphoma. Here immunoSEQ multiplex PCR was the method, and the copy in TCRdb shows in-frame clones only, minus some. Counted here are 30,000 to 35,000 clones, around 90% occurring once; the ten biggest clones make up more than 0.2%. Every patient had relapsed following autologous stem cell transplantation, and cohorts differed in brentuximab vedotin exposure. The study purified CD4+ T cells from thawed PBMCs using magnetic negative selection. Details on this clone: No antigen is known for it.

V was pared by 0 bases and J by 4 bases, with 17 bases between. Germline V CDR1 and CDR2: SGHRS, YFSETQ. This CDR3 contains 17 residues. Study-level points and caveats: Diversity in CD4+ TCRs, unlike that measured in CD8+ TCRs, had risen significantly by C4D1.

This clonotype was sampled from a human donor with classical Hodgkin lymphoma. The genes are TRBV5-1 and TRBJ2-1, with D possibly being TRBD1 or TRBD2 (5 bases each). Here the sequenced sample was CD4+ T cells from blood, taken at baseline. CDR3 sequence: CASSLVVGAGWYNEQFF. The CDR3 coding sequence is TGCGCCAGCAGCTTGGTTGTCGGGGCTGGGTGGTACAATGAGCAGTTCTTC.